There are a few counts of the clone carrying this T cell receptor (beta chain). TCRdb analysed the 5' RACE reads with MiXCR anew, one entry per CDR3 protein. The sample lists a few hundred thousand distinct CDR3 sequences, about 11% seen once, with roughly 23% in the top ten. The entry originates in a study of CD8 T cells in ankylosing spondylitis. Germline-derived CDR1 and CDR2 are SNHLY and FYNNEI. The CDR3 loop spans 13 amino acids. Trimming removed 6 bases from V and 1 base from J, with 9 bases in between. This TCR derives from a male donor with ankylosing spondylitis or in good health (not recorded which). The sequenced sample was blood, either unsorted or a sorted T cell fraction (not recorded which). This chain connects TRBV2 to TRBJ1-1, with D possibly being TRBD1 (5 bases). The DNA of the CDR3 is TGTGCCAGCAGGGTTAGGGGGAACACTGAAGCTTTCTTT. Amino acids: CASRVRGNTEAFF. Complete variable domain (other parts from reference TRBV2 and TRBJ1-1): EPEVTQTPSHQVTQMGQEVILRCVPISNHLYFYWYRQILGQKVEFLVSFYNNEISEKSEIFDDQFSVERPDGSNFTLKIRSTKLEDSAMYFCASRVRGNTEAFFGQGTRLTVV.